This T cell receptor (beta chain) was captured by sequencing in a study of T cell responses to AZD1222 COVID-19 vaccine. The CDR3 spans 15 residues. Germline CDR1 SNHLY, CDR2 FYNNEI. Using immunoSEQ multiplex PCR, the repertoire was profiled, and TCRdb retains in-frame clones only, with some absent. The data contain 140,000 to 150,000 clones, approximately 83% of them seen just once; the ten biggest clones take up over 7%. Material: peripheral blood, obtained on day 0 of AZD1222 vaccination. The TCR sequence derives from an adult in good health. The chain uses TRBV2 and TRBJ1-1; D might be TRBD1 (5 bases). The CDR3 DNA sequence: TGTGGCACTAAACCCCAGGGAGAAGGGGACACTGAAGCTTTCTTT. Translated: CGTKPQGEGDTEAFF. The entire variable domain, with the rest obtained from reference TRBV2 and TRBJ1-1, is as follows: EPEVTQTPSHQVTQMGQEVILRCVPISNHLYFYWYRQILGQKVEFLVSFYNNEISEKSEIFDDQFSVERPDGSNFTLKIRSTKLEDSAMYFCGTKPQGEGDTEAFFGQGTRLTVV.